The 20 T cell receptor beta chains below come from one sample, sequenced in a study of beta chain features in type 1 diabetes. General study results and limits: Shortening that was moderate but significant affected the TCRB CDR3s of Type 1 diabetes patients in all four CD4+ subsets.

The antigens of these receptors remain unknown. Every isolated RNA sample was fully reverse transcribed, so sequencing captured expressed TCRB transcripts. Sequencing used immunoSEQ multiplex PCR; TCRdb keeps in-frame clones, though not all of them. Of roughly 230,000 clones detected, about 11% appear once; the ten largest clones hold approximately 0.015%. Sequenced sample: naive CD4+ T cells from blood. These TCRs come from a man aged 25-45 years with type 1 diabetes.

This clone occurred a few times. The chain uses TRBV9 and TRBJ2-3, with TRBD2 matching over 8 bases. This CDR3 has 16 amino acids. Germline CDR1 is SGDLS and CDR2 is YYNGEE. V lost 0 bases to trimming and J lost 2 bases; unmatched junction nucleotides: 5. The CDR3 nucleotides read TGTGCCAGCAGCGTAGCTGGGCGGGGGGACACAGATACGCAGTATTTT. Protein: CASSVAGRGDTDTQYF.

The V call is TRBV6-5, the J call TRBJ1-2; 10 positions agree with TRBD1. Germline values: CDR1 MNHEY, CDR2 SVGAGI. Losses at the gene ends were 5 bases for V and 3 bases for J; bases not matched to a gene: 0. The CDR3 consists of 13 residues. The CDR3 here is CASSGQGDYGYTF. As DNA, the CDR3 is TGTGCCAGCAGTGGACAGGGGGACTATGGCTACACCTTC.

The table lists this clone with a few counts. This rearrangement joins TRBV7-3 to TRBJ2-3; 8 bases align to TRBD1. This CDR3 contains 14 residues. Trimming cost V 9 bases and J 2 bases; bases outside gene matches: 7. CDR1 is SGHTA, CDR2 FQGTGA, per germline. The chain's CDR3 is CASTGGRSTDTQYF. DNA of the CDR3: TGTGCCAGTACAGGGGGTCGGTCCACAGATACGCAGTATTTT.

The V call is TRBV28, the J call TRBJ2-3; D perhaps matches TRBD2 (6 bases). CDR1 and CDR2 (germline): MDHEN, SYDVKM. This CDR3 is 13 amino acids long. The V end was cut by 6 bases, the J end by 6 bases, with 13 bases between. CDR3 residues: CASRRDRGDTQYF. CDR3 coding DNA: TGTGCCAGCAGGCGGGACCGGGGGGATACGCAGTATTTT.

In its sample, this clone was seen a few times. V is TRBV30 and J is TRBJ1-5; D unclear. Between the trimmed V and J ends, which lost 1 base and 8 bases, there was a span of 18 bases. Looked up from germline, CDR1 is GTSNPN and CDR2 is SVGIG (reference sequence). This CDR3 is 15 amino acids long. CDR3 amino acids: CAWSGGLSPQEPQHF. CDR3 sequence (DNA): TGTGCCTGGAGTGGCGGGCTCTCCCCCCAAGAGCCCCAGCATTTT.

This chain joins TRBV6-5 and TRBJ1-1; D uncertain. Trimming took 6 bases from V and 3 from J, leaving 14 bases between them. The CDR3 has 14 amino acids. CDR1 is MNHEY, CDR2 SVGAGI, per germline. CDR3 loop: CASSPGAVHTEAFF. Written as DNA, the CDR3 is TGTGCCAGCAGCCCCGGCGCGGTCCACACTGAAGCTTTCTTT.

This clone was recorded a few times. Sequence at one end of the junction differs from germline and may be a read error. CDR3 sequence: CASSSVNTGELFF. As DNA, the CDR3 is TGTGCTAGCAGCTCCGTAAACACCGGGGAGCTGTTTTTT. This chain uses TRBV7-7 with TRBJ2-2; D unresolved. Germline V gene lookup returns CDR1 SSHAT and CDR2 FNYEAQ (reference sequence). The CDR3 has 13 amino acids.

The rearrangement joins TRBV6-1 to TRBJ1-4; TRBD1 matches at 7 bases. CDR1 MNHNS and CDR2 SASEGT come from the germline V gene. Germline trimming cut 0 bases from V and 7 bases from J; bases unmatched to any gene: 5. The CDR3 totals 15 residues. CDR3 sequence (DNA): TGTGCCAGCAGTGAAGCAGGGGGCCTTGGTGAAAAACTGTTTTTT. This codes for CASSEAGGLGEKLFF.

This clone turned up a few times. The chain employs TRBV18 and TRBJ2-7; D not resolved. V was shortened by 1 base and J by 5 bases, with 12 bases between the two germline ends. Germline CDR1 KGHSH, CDR2 LQKENI. The CDR3 loop spans 14 amino acids. CDR3 DNA sequence: TGTGCCAGCTCACCACTCCCAAGCCACGACGAGCAGTACTTC. Amino acids: CASSPLPSHDEQYF.

This clone was counted only a few times. The genes are TRBV2 and TRBJ2-1, with TRBD2 identical over 10 bases. V was clipped by 3 bases and J by 9 bases; unmatched bases: 11. From germline, CDR1 is SNHLY and CDR2 FYNNEI. The CDR3 is made up of 16 amino acids. CDR3 sequence: CASSEFGAGLAAEQFF. In DNA, the CDR3 is TGTGCCAGCAGTGAGTTTGGCGCAGGACTAGCGGCTGAGCAGTTCTTC.

The chain employs TRBV5-1 and TRBJ1-1; the D is unclear. The V gene's germline CDR1 is SGHRS and CDR2 YFSETQ. This CDR3 is 15 amino acids long. V lost 0 bases, J lost 1 base, and 10 bases lay in between. The CDR3 region has the DNA TGCGCCAGCAGCTTGGACGGTACGAGGAACACTGAAGCTTTCTTT. Residues: CASSLDGTRNTEAFF.

This chain links TRBV27 with TRBJ1-1; D not resolved. Germline V gene data show CDR1 as MNHEY and CDR2 as SMNVEV (reference sequence). This CDR3 has 13 residues. V lost 6 bases and J lost 0, with 8 bases in between. This chain's CDR3 is CASRSALNTEAFF. CDR3 coding DNA: TGTGCCAGCAGGAGTGCATTGAACACTGAAGCTTTCTTT.

This clone was detected a few times. This rearrangement joins TRBV9 to TRBJ1-1, with D perhaps matching TRBD1 (6 bases). With 6 bases removed from V and 1 base from J, the gap between germline ends came to 13 bases. The CDR3 covers 14 residues. Germline CDR1 is SGDLS and CDR2 is YYNGEE. CDR3 nucleotide sequence: TGTGCCAGCAACGGGGGGCTTAAGAACACTGAAGCTTTCTTT. The encoded protein is CASNGGLKNTEAFF.

The rearrangement joins TRBV21-1 to TRBJ2-1; the table's TRBD1 call for D was not verified on the DNA. TRBV21-1 is flagged as a pseudogene. The CDR3 runs 15 residues. Here the CDR3 DNA reads TGTGCCAGCAGCCGGTTGGGGCGCTCCTACAATGAGCAGTTCTTC. This encodes CASSRLGRSYNEQFF.

Details on this clone: A junction end diverges from the germline sequence, so it may reflect a read error. J is TRBJ2-7 and V is TRBV11-2, with a weak D call TRBD1 (6 bases). Germline lookup yields CDR1 SGHAT and CDR2 FQNNGV. The CDR3 consists of 12 residues. CDR3 nucleotides: TGTGCCAGCAGCTTTTTTCAGGGGATCGACGCTTTC. This gives the protein CASSFFQGIDAF.

J is TRBJ1-4 and V is TRBV4-3, with D possibly being TRBD1 (6 bases). Trimming took off 1 base at V and 8 bases at J, with 14 bases between the two ends. Germline loops: CDR1 LGHNA, CDR2 YSLEER. The CDR3 length is 15 residues. CDR3 residues: CASSQANREGEKLFF. CDR3 nucleotides: TGCGCCAGCAGCCAAGCAAACAGGGAAGGCGAAAAACTGTTTTTT.

This clone was counted only a few times. The J gene is TRBJ1-1, the V gene TRBV18; weak D call: TRBD1 (6 bases). In germline, CDR1 is KGHSH, CDR2 LQKENI. V was pared by 3 bases and J by 0 bases, with 14 bases between. CDR3 size: 16 residues. The CDR3 nucleotides read TGTGCCAGCTCACCCAAGCATGACAGGCTGAACACTGAAGCTTTCTTT. As protein: CASSPKHDRLNTEAFF.

The chain couples TRBV7-2 to TRBJ2-5; 9 bases align to TRBD1. Per germline, CDR1 SGHTA and CDR2 FQGNSA. This CDR3 spans 14 amino acids. Losses at the gene ends were 1 base for V and 5 bases for J; bases not matched to a gene: 2. CDR3 coding DNA: TGTGCCAGCAGCTTAGAACAGGGGGCCGAGACCCAGTACTTC. Its protein product is CASSLEQGAETQYF.

This clone was seen a handful of times. V and J are TRBV5-4 and TRBJ1-2; 7 positions agree with TRBD1. Trimming took 3 bases from V and 0 from J; bases not matched to a gene: 2. CDR3 length: 14 amino acids. Looked up from germline, CDR1 is SGHNT and CDR2 is YYREEE (reference sequence). In DNA form, the CDR3 reads TGTGCCAGCAGCTCGGGGACAGCTAACTATGGCTACACCTTC. Translating gives CASSSGTANYGYTF.

This clone was found a few times. The chain is built from TRBV30 and TRBJ2-3; no definite D call. V gave up 3 bases and J gave up 2 bases, with 9 bases separating them. Germline CDR1 reads GTSNPN; CDR2 reads SVGIG (reference sequence). This CDR3 contains 13 residues. The chain's CDR3 is CAWRTTSTDTQYF. The CDR3 DNA follows: TGTGCCTGGAGAACGACTTCCACAGATACGCAGTATTTT.